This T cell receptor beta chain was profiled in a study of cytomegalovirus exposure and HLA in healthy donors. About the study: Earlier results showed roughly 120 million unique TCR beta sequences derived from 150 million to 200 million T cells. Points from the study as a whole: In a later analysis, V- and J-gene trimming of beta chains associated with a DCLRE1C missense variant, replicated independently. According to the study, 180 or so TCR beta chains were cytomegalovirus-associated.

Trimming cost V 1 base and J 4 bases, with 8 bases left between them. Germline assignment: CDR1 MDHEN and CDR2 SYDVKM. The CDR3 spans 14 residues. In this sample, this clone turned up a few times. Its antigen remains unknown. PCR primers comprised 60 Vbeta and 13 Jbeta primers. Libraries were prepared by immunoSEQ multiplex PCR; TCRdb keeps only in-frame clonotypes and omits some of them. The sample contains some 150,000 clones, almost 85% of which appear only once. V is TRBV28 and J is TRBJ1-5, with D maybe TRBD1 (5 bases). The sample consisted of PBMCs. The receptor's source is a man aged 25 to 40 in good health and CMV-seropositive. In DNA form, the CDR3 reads TGTGCCAGCAGTTTATTAGGGGCAAATCAGCCCCAGCATTTT. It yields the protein CASSLLGANQPQHF.